Shown below are 6 T cell receptor beta chains from a single sample sequenced in a study of cytotoxic CD8 clonotypes in ibrutinib-treated CLL. Measured with immunoSEQ multiplex PCR; TCRdb has only the in-frame clones, and not every one. Altogether some 140,000 clones are present, 84% being singletons, with the ten largest covering 2.5% to 3.5%. Here the sequenced sample was PBMCs, taken after 24 months of ibrutinib treatment. These receptors originate from a human donor with chronic lymphocytic leukemia.

The CDR3 DNA reads TGTGCCAGCAGCTTAACCCAGGGATTAGTCGGGGAGCTGTTTTTT. Its protein product is CASSLTQGLVGELFF. The V and J genes are TRBV7-3 and TRBJ2-2; the D gene is possibly TRBD1 (5 bases). The CDR3 has 15 amino acids. Trimming removed 0 bases at V and 7 bases at J, with 12 bases between. The germline gives CDR1 SGHTA, CDR2 FQGTGA.

V is TRBV11-1 and J is TRBJ1-1, with a possible D match to TRBD1 (5 bases). From germline, CDR1 is SGHAT and CDR2 FQDESV (reference sequence). With 8 bases removed from V and 0 bases from J, the gap between germline ends came to 16 bases. This CDR3 is 15 amino acids long. The DNA for the CDR3 is TGTGCCAGCCGGGACCCCGGGGGGATGAACACTGAAGCTTTCTTT. Its protein is CASRDPGGMNTEAFF.

The chain links TRBV5-1 to TRBJ2-1; 12 bases agree with TRBD1. V lost 5 bases and J lost 9; bases outside the gene matches: 6. The CDR3 totals 14 residues. Germline CDR1 SGHRS, CDR2 YFSETQ. CDR3 sequence reads: CASSRGTGGAEQFF. The CDR3 DNA reads as TGCGCCAGCAGTCGGGGGACAGGGGGCGCTGAGCAGTTCTTC.

The chain combines TRBV5-1 with TRBJ2-3, with 9 bases matching TRBD2. The CDR3 runs to 17 residues. Trimming at V came to 6 bases and at J to 2 bases, leaving 13 bases not matched to a gene. Germline CDR1 reads SGHRS; CDR2 reads YFSETQ. This chain's CDR3 is CASTREPSGDNTDTQYF. The CDR3 coding sequence is TGCGCCAGCACGAGGGAACCTAGCGGGGACAACACAGATACGCAGTATTTT.

The rearrangement joins TRBV5-4 to TRBJ1-1; D is uncertain. The V end was cut by 1 base, the J end by 2 bases, with 12 bases between. There are 15 residues in the CDR3. CDR1 SGHNT and CDR2 YYREEE come from the germline V gene (reference sequence). In DNA form, the CDR3 reads TGTGCCAGCAGCTTGTCACGGATACCCAACACTGAAGCTTTCTTT. Its translation: CASSLSRIPNTEAFF.

This clone was found once. CDR3 sequence: CASSLGALGQGDGYTF. The DNA of the CDR3 is TGTGCCAGCAGCTTAGGAGCTCTTGGACAGGGGGATGGCTACACCTTC. The rearrangement joins TRBV7-2 to TRBJ1-2; 10 bases map to TRBD1. Germline lookup yields CDR1 SGHTA and CDR2 FQGNSA. This CDR3 is 16 amino acids long. V lost 1 base, J lost 6 bases, and 8 bases stayed unmatched.